These 14 T cell receptor beta chains came from one sample sequenced in a study of metastatic and nonmetastatic thyroid tumors. TCRdb redid the clone calls on the PCR reads using MiXCR. This table has 30,000 to 40,000 clones, roughly a sixth appearing once. No treatment had been given to any patient before thyroid surgery. The sequencing sample was made of blood. The receptors were gathered from a male donor with papillary thyroid cancer or a benign thyroid nodule (not recorded which). Some clones in this sample may be carry-over from other donors' samples.

This clone was picked up many times. The chain combines TRBV5-1 with TRBJ2-7; D not certain. Germline-derived CDR1 and CDR2 are SGHRS and YFSETQ. V was cut by 4 bases and J by 2 bases, with 19 bases left in between. The CDR3 length is 16 residues. This CDR3 reads CASSPPPGAFAYEQYF. CDR3 sequence (DNA): TGCGCCAGCAGCCCCCCCCCGGGTGCCTTTGCCTACGAGCAGTACTTC. The variable domain in full, with the rest retrieved from reference TRBV5-1 and TRBJ2-7, is KAGVTQTPRYLIKTRGQQVTLSCSPISGHRSVSWYQQTPGQGLQFLFEYFSETQRNKGNFPGRFSGRQFSNSRSEMNVSTLELGDSALYLCASSPPPGAFAYEQYFGPGTRLTVT.

This clone was recorded at least ten times. The V and J genes are TRBV12-3 or TRBV12-4 and TRBJ2-4; 8 bases match TRBD2. V lost 6 bases to trimming and J lost 1 base; unmatched junction nucleotides: 2. The CDR3 extends over 14 amino acids. CDR3 in DNA: TGTGCCAGCAGACCGGGGGGGGCCAAAAACATTCAGTACTTC. Translated, it gives CASRPGGAKNIQYF.

In this sample, this clone turned up a few times. With a much larger clone just one base away, this may be a read error. The rearrangement uses TRBV3-1 and TRBJ1-5; the D is unclear. CDR3 length: 14 residues. Germline V gene data show CDR1 as LGHDT and CDR2 as YNNKEL (reference sequence). The V end lost 1 base, the J end lost 0 bases, and 4 bases lay between the germline ends. The CDR3 coding sequence is TGTGCCAGCAGCCAAGGGGATAGCAATCAGCCCCAGCATTTT. It codes for CASSQGDSNQPQHF.

In this sample, this clone turned up many times. The chain joins TRBV12-3 or TRBV12-4 to TRBJ2-3; the D gene could be TRBD1 or TRBD2 (5 bases each). V gave up 6 bases and J gave up 13 bases, with 17 bases separating them. The CDR3 loop spans 12 amino acids. The CDR3 DNA follows: TGTGCCAGCAGCTCGGGACCACAAGCCAAGTATTTT. It translates to CASSSGPQAKYF.

The CDR3: CASSQGHGDEKLFF. CDR3 nucleotides: TGCGCCAGCAGCCAAGGTCATGGGGATGAAAAACTGTTTTTT. The chain couples TRBV4-1 to TRBJ1-4; D call uncertain. Germline CDR1 reads MGHRA; CDR2 reads YSYEKL. This CDR3 contains 14 residues. V lost 1 base to trimming and J lost 6 bases, with 9 bases between them.

This chain uses TRBV6-1 with TRBJ2-7; tentatively, D is TRBD1 or TRBD2 (6 bases each). Trimming shortened V by 10 bases and J by 4 bases, and 26 bases separated the two germline ends. The V gene's germline CDR1 is MNHNS and CDR2 SASEGT. The CDR3 covers 16 residues. The CDR3 coding sequence is TGTGCCACCCTTCCGGAGGCGAAGGGGGGCGGGTACGAGCAGTACTTC. Translation: CATLPEAKGGGYEQYF.

This clone has more than one count but fewer than ten. The chain joins TRBV6-1 to TRBJ2-2; D call uncertain. V lost 7 bases and J 4 bases, leaving 13 bases between the germline ends. Germline CDR1 and CDR2: MNHNS and SASEGT. The CDR3 totals 14 residues. CDR3 in amino acids: CASNWVTSTGELFF. The CDR3 nucleotides read TGTGCCAGCAATTGGGTTACGAGCACCGGGGAGCTGTTTTTT.

Only a few counts were recorded for this clone. This rearrangement joins TRBV12-3 or TRBV12-4 to TRBJ1-1, with D perhaps TRBD1 (6 bases). The CDR3 is 14 residues long. V lost 2 bases to trimming and J lost 5 bases, with 12 bases between them. The DNA for the CDR3 is TGTGCCAGCAGTTTAAGGGGGGGAAGGACTGAAGCTTTCTTT. This gives the protein CASSLRGGRTEAFF.

V is TRBV6-5 and J is TRBJ2-1; D unclear. V was clipped by 0 bases and J by 5 bases, with 14 bases between them. Germline lookup yields CDR1 MNHEY and CDR2 SVGAGI. The CDR3 runs to 16 residues. CDR3 in amino acids: CASSYSLPGRNNEQFF. The CDR3 DNA is TGTGCCAGCAGTTACTCCCTGCCGGGTAGAAACAATGAGCAGTTCTTC.

The chain has TRBV5-5 and TRBJ2-5; D remains unclear. From germline, CDR1 is SGHKS and CDR2 YYEKEE (reference sequence). Deletions cut 0 bases from V and 2 bases from J, with 11 bases between. The CDR3 loop spans 15 amino acids. The CDR3 region is CASSLAGPGQETQYF. As DNA, the CDR3 is TGTGCCAGCAGCTTGGCGGGCCCTGGGCAAGAGACCCAGTACTTC.

Regarding this clone: Relative to the germline gene, one junction end is altered; a read error may explain this. This sequence joins TRBV2 and TRBJ1-2; no definite D call. From germline, CDR1 is SNHLY and CDR2 FYNNEI. This CDR3 region has 13 residues. CDR3 amino acids: CASSELRVYGYAF. The CDR3 nucleotides are TGTGCCAGCAGTGAACTACGGGTCTATGGCTACGCCTTC.

The rearrangement joins TRBV11-2 to TRBJ2-1; 8 bases align to TRBD2. In germline, CDR1 is SGHAT, CDR2 FQNNGV. CDR3 length: 15 amino acids. Unmatched junction bases numbered 4, after V lost 1 base and J lost 5 bases. The CDR3 region is CASSLVARGDNEQFF. CDR3 coding DNA: TGTGCCAGCAGCTTAGTGGCGCGGGGGGACAATGAGCAGTTCTTC.

By sample fraction, this clone is medium-sized. CDR3 loop: CASRLTLPSYEQYF. CDR3 bases: TGTGCCAGCAGATTGACACTACCCTCCTACGAGCAGTACTTC. The chain has TRBV6-1 and TRBJ2-7, with D uncertain. The V gene lost 6 bases and the J gene lost 0 bases, with 12 bases spanning the gap. CDR1 is MNHNS, CDR2 SASEGT, per germline. The CDR3 contains 14 residues.

This clone was found many times. The rearrangement links TRBV10-1 to TRBJ1-2; 9 bases fit TRBD1. Trimming at V came to 8 bases and at J to 5 bases, leaving 9 bases not matched to a gene. Germline CDR1 and CDR2: WNHNN and SYGVQD (reference sequence). This CDR3 is 14 amino acids long. The CDR3 loop is CASAQGAGLYGYTF. The CDR3 nucleotides read TGCGCCAGCGCACAGGGGGCGGGCCTTTATGGCTACACCTTC.